Presented here are 27 T cell receptor beta chains from one specimen sequenced in a study of response to subunit inactivated influenza vaccine. TCRdb re-called the RT-PCR reads through MiXCR, storing one row per CDR3 protein. The sample lists about 650,000 distinct CDR3 sequences; 11% to 15% were seen once. Source: PBMCs from blood, taken 14 to 15 days before vaccination. The receptors stem from a man between 50 and 59 years old who received an inactivated influenza vaccine.

The rearrangement links TRBV4-1 to TRBJ2-2, with 7 positions matching TRBD1. CDR1 MGHRA and CDR2 YSYEKL come from the germline V gene. CDR3 length: 17 amino acids. The junction had 11 bases not matched to a gene; V was cut back by 3 bases and J by 4 bases. CDR3 protein: CASSQENRGISTGELFF. CDR3 in DNA: TGCGCCAGCAGCCAGGAGAACAGGGGTATTAGCACCGGGGAGCTGTTTTTT.

The chain combines TRBV25-1 with TRBJ2-3; D gene uncertain. The germline V gene encodes CDR1 MGHDK and CDR2 SYGVNS. This CDR3 contains 14 residues. Deletions cut 6 bases from V and 4 bases from J, with 14 bases between. CDR3 sequence reads: CASSDARSPDTQYF. The DNA for the CDR3 is TGTGCCAGCAGCGACGCCAGGTCCCCAGATACGCAGTATTTT.

V and J are TRBV2 and TRBJ2-2, with 9 nucleotides matching TRBD1. CDR3 size: 15 residues. V lost 4 bases to trimming and J lost 6 bases; unmatched junction nucleotides: 6. Per the germline V gene, CDR1 is SNHLY and CDR2 is FYNNEI. The CDR3 protein is CASSAGQGYAGELFF. The CDR3 DNA reads as TGTGCCAGCAGTGCGGGACAGGGATACGCCGGGGAGCTGTTTTTT.

This clonotype was counted a few times. The chain joins TRBV11-2 to TRBJ2-7; D could derive from TRBD1 or TRBD2 (6 bases each). This CDR3 has 18 residues. Trimming cost V 3 bases and J 2 bases, with 23 bases left between them. CDR1 is SGHAT, CDR2 FQNNGV, per germline. CDR3 nucleotides: TGTGCCAGCAGCTTGGGGGAGGACCTCGGGGGCACGACCTACGAGCAGTACTTC. Translation gives CASSLGEDLGGTTYEQYF.

The CDR3 here is CASSLGREKKYF. CDR3 nucleotides: TGTGCCAGCAGTTTAGGGCGGGAGAAGAAGTATTTT. The V and J genes are TRBV5-6 and TRBJ2-3; 7 bases map to TRBD2. V lost 5 bases and J lost 13; bases outside the gene matches: 10. From germline, CDR1 is SGHDT and CDR2 YYEEEE. This CDR3 region has 12 residues.

The table lists this clonotype with a few counts. The V and J genes are TRBV9 and TRBJ1-1; 7 bases agree with TRBD1. The CDR3 consists of 16 residues. Germline V CDR1 and CDR2: SGDLS, YYNGEE. V was clipped by 4 bases and J by 0 bases; unmatched bases: 9. CDR3 DNA sequence: TGTGCCAGCAGCCCACGGACCAGGGGGATGAACACTGAAGCTTTCTTT. Protein product: CASSPRTRGMNTEAFF. Filled out from reference TRBV9 and TRBJ1-1, the complete variable domain reads DSGVTQTPKHLITATGQRVTLRCSPRSGDLSVYWYQQSLDQGLQFLIQYYNGEERAKGNILERFSAQQFPDLHSELNLSSLELGDSALYFCASSPRTRGMNTEAFFGQGTRLTVV.

The chain is built from TRBV6-1 and TRBJ2-3; 8 bases match TRBD2. Per the germline V gene, CDR1 is MNHNS and CDR2 is SASEGT. The V and J ends lost 6 bases and 2 bases, in that order; junction bases with no gene match: 10. The CDR3 covers 16 residues. CDR3 nucleotides: TGTGCCAGCAGGCTGATCATGCGGGAGGACACAGATACGCAGTATTTT. This sequence encodes CASRLIMREDTDTQYF.

A word on this clonotype: One end of the junction is discordant with germline, which a read error may explain. CDR3 sequence reads: CASSSRGSDTQYF. The DNA for the CDR3 is TGTGCTAGCAGCTCACGGGGGTCAGATACGCAGTATTTT. V is TRBV7-7 and J is TRBJ2-3, with TRBD2 as a possible D gene (6 bases). Germline V CDR1 and CDR2: SSHAT, FNYEAQ (reference sequence). This CDR3 region has 13 residues.

This clonotype has more than one count but fewer than ten. The chain recombines TRBV29-1 with TRBJ1-1; the D is unclear. Germline V gives CDR1 SQVTM, CDR2 ANQGSEA. Trimming took off 6 bases at V and 6 bases at J, with 11 bases between the two ends. This CDR3 comprises 11 residues. The CDR3 DNA is TGCAGCGTCCTTGTGGCCCCTGAAGCTTTCTTT. This gives the protein CSVLVAPEAFF.

The chain employs TRBV7-9 and TRBJ1-1; 10 bases align to TRBD1. Losses at the gene ends were 10 bases for V and 3 bases for J; bases not matched to a gene: 8. This CDR3 is 14 amino acids long. Germline V gene sequence: CDR1 SEHNR, CDR2 FQNEAQ (reference sequence). In DNA, the CDR3 is TGTGCCACCCGACCCGGACAGGGGGACACTGAAGCTTTCTTT. Protein product: CATRPGQGDTEAFF.

In this sample, this clonotype turned up a few times. This rearrangement joins TRBV4-2 to TRBJ2-2; D is tentatively TRBD1 or TRBD2 (5 bases each). V lost 1 base and J 7 bases, leaving 16 bases between the germline ends. The V gene's germline CDR1 is LGHNA and CDR2 YNFKEQ. The CDR3 contains 16 residues. CDR3 in amino acids: CASSQAMRGIVGELFF. The CDR3 DNA is TGTGCCAGCAGCCAAGCCATGAGGGGTATCGTCGGGGAGCTGTTTTTT.

This clonotype turned up a few times. The chain has TRBV10-3 and TRBJ2-1; the D is unclear. The CDR3 consists of 15 residues. Trimming cost V 3 bases and J 5 bases, with 14 bases left between them. The germline V gene has CDR1 ENHRY and CDR2 SYGVKD. The CDR3 coding sequence is TGTGCCATCAGTGATAGGGCAATTACCAACAATGAGCAGTTCTTC. This gives the protein CAISDRAITNNEQFF.

This clonotype was observed a few times. The V gene is TRBV6-2 or TRBV6-3, the J gene TRBJ1-1; D call uncertain. CDR1 and CDR2 from the germline V gene are MNHEY and SVGEGT. V was pared by 7 bases and J by 5 bases, with 20 bases between. There are 15 residues in the CDR3. CDR3 sequence (DNA): TGTGCCAGCACTCCATCATGGCGGGGAAAGACTGAAGCTTTCTTT. It is translated as CASTPSWRGKTEAFF.

The V gene is TRBV7-8, the J gene TRBJ1-6; D may be TRBD1 (5 bases). The V end was cut by 4 bases, the J end by 6 bases, with 16 bases between. The CDR3 extends over 16 amino acids. The germline gives CDR1 SGHVS, CDR2 FQNEAQ. The CDR3 DNA follows: TGTGCCAGCAGCTCGAAGGAGGCAGGGTCTAATTCACCCCTCCACTTT. The encoded protein is CASSSKEAGSNSPLHF.

This clonotype has a handful of counts. The genes are TRBV7-8 and TRBJ2-1; D is perhaps TRBD2 (5 bases). The CDR3 consists of 15 residues. The V end was cut by 3 bases, the J end by 0 bases, with 9 bases between. Germline V gives CDR1 SGHVS, CDR2 FQNEAQ. CDR3 DNA sequence: TGTGCCAGCAGCTTCGGGGTAAACTCCTACAATGAGCAGTTCTTC. It codes for CASSFGVNSYNEQFF.

This clonotype was counted at least ten times. The CDR3 loop is CASSLAVAGALQETQYF. The CDR3 DNA sequence: TGTGCCAGCAGCTTAGCGGTAGCGGGAGCCCTCCAAGAGACCCAGTACTTC. V usage is TRBV11-1 and J usage is TRBJ2-5; 9 nucleotides match TRBD2. V lost 0 bases, J lost 1 base, and 6 bases stayed unmatched. CDR3 length equals 17 residues. Germline CDR1 reads SGHAT; CDR2 reads FQDESV (reference sequence).

The CDR3 DNA reads TGTGCCAGCAGCCAAACATTGAAGGACCCATCCTACGAGCAGTACTTC. This codes for CASSQTLKDPSYEQYF. The V call is TRBV3-1, the J call TRBJ2-7; D is ambiguous. The CDR3 extends over 16 amino acids. Trimming removed 2 bases from V and 1 base from J, with 15 bases in between. Germline V lookup: CDR1 LGHDT, CDR2 YNNKEL (reference sequence).

This clonotype was detected only a few times. The chain joins TRBV20-1 to TRBJ2-5, with D perhaps TRBD2 (6 bases). The germline CDR1 and CDR2 sequences are DFQATT and SNEGSKA (reference sequence). This CDR3 spans 15 amino acids. The germline V and J ends were trimmed by 3 bases and 0 bases, with 14 bases remaining between them. The CDR3 sequence is CSASPLSGDQETQYF. The CDR3 DNA follows: TGCAGTGCTAGCCCCCTCTCGGGGGACCAAGAGACCCAGTACTTC.

This clonotype was seen a few times. J is TRBJ1-2 and V is TRBV7-9; no clear D gene. CDR1 and CDR2 (germline): SEHNR, FQNEAQ (reference sequence). This CDR3 has 13 residues. Trimming removed 5 bases at V and 5 bases at J, with 12 bases between. DNA of the CDR3: TGTGCCAGCAGCCTTCGGACTGGTTATGGCTACACCTTC. Amino acid sequence: CASSLRTGYGYTF. The full variable domain, with the rest looked up from reference TRBV7-9 and TRBJ1-2, is DTGVSQNPRHKITKRGQNVTFRCDPISEHNRLYWYRQTLGQGPEFLTYFQNEAQLEKSRLLSDRFSAERPKGSFSTLEIQRTEQGDSAMYLCASSLRTGYGYTFGSGTRLTVV.

V gene TRBV25-1 combines with J gene TRBJ2-3; D gene ambiguous. Germline V gene lookup returns CDR1 MGHDK and CDR2 SYGVNS. The V gene lost 6 bases and the J gene lost 2 bases, with 15 bases spanning the gap. The CDR3 spans 15 residues. The CDR3 nucleotides read TGTGCCAGCAGCCAGACTGGGATCGCCACAGATACGCAGTATTTT. It specifies CASSQTGIATDTQYF.

This clonotype has just a few counts. This chain links TRBV7-2 with TRBJ2-5, with D possibly called TRBD1 or TRBD2 (6 bases each). Trimming took 7 bases from V and 4 from J, leaving 19 bases between them. This CDR3 has 15 residues. Germline V CDR1 and CDR2: SGHTA, FQGNSA. CDR3 in amino acids: CASTPSWGARETQYF. DNA of the CDR3: TGTGCCAGCACCCCGAGTTGGGGGGCCAGAGAGACCCAGTACTTC. The complete variable domain, with remaining parts taken from reference TRBV7-2 and TRBJ2-5, reads GAGVSQSPSNKVTEKGKDVELRCDPISGHTALYWYRQSLGQGLEFLIYFQGNSAPDKSGLPSDRFSAERTGGSVSTLTIQRTQQEDSAVYLCASTPSWGARETQYFGPGTRLLVL.

This chain uses TRBV6-5 with TRBJ2-5; D ambiguous. Trimming shortened V by 0 bases and J by 2 bases, and 7 bases separated the two germline ends. The CDR3 spans 14 residues. CDR1 MNHEY and CDR2 SVGAGI come from the germline V gene. CDR3 sequence: CASSYSKGQETQYF. DNA of the CDR3: TGTGCCAGCAGTTACTCGAAGGGTCAAGAGACCCAGTACTTC.

This clonotype was detected only a few times. The chain joins TRBV10-3 to TRBJ1-5; D unclear. This CDR3 has 14 amino acids. The V gene lost 2 bases and the J gene lost 1 base, with 6 bases spanning the gap. Germline lookup yields CDR1 ENHRY and CDR2 SYGVKD. The CDR3 spells CAISEGYSNQPQHF. The CDR3 bases are TGTGCCATCAGTGAGGGGTACAGCAATCAGCCCCAGCATTTT.

This sequence joins TRBV4-1 and TRBJ1-3; weak D call: TRBD1 (6 bases). Germline CDR1 and CDR2: MGHRA and YSYEKL. Trimming stripped 4 bases from V and 4 bases from J, with 17 bases between. The CDR3 consists of 16 residues. The CDR3 DNA reads TGCGCCAGCAGCCGGAACCACAGGGTGGCCGGAAACACCATATATTTT. Its protein product is CASSRNHRVAGNTIYF.

Only a few counts were recorded for this clonotype. The CDR3 DNA is TGCAGTGCAGCACTTGGGTCAGATACGCAGTATTTT. Protein sequence: CSAALGSDTQYF. The rearrangement uses TRBV20-1 and TRBJ2-3; D remains ambiguous. Germline CDR1 reads DFQATT; CDR2 reads SNEGSKA (reference sequence). CDR3 length equals 12 residues. V was clipped by 6 bases and J by 4 bases, with 11 bases between them.

Only a few counts were recorded for this clonotype. V is TRBV28 and J is TRBJ2-7; no reliable D call. This CDR3 contains 14 residues. The germline V gene has CDR1 MDHEN and CDR2 SYDVKM. Trimming removed 7 bases from V and 4 bases from J, with 17 bases in between. CDR3 residues: CASKRVVGGYEQYF. In DNA, the CDR3 is TGTGCCAGCAAACGGGTCGTGGGCGGTTACGAGCAGTACTTC. The variable domain in full, with the rest retrieved from reference TRBV28 and TRBJ2-7, is DVKVTQSSRYLVKRTGEKVFLECVQDMDHENMFWYRQDPGLGLRLIYFSYDVKMKEKGDIPEGYSVSREKKERFSLILESASTNQTSMYLCASKRVVGGYEQYFGPGTRLTVT.

This clonotype was seen only a few times. The V gene is TRBV11-2, the J gene TRBJ1-5; D uncertain. Trimming took off 0 bases at V and 0 bases at J, with 9 bases between the two ends. CDR1 and CDR2 from the germline V gene are SGHAT and FQNNGV. CDR3 length equals 16 residues. Here the CDR3 reads CASSLDRRISNQPQHF. CDR3 nucleotides: TGTGCCAGCAGCTTAGATCGAAGGATTAGCAATCAGCCCCAGCATTTT.